These T cell receptor beta chains were read from a single sample in a study of shared clonotypes between healthy human individuals. Sequenced by immunoSEQ multiplex PCR; TCRdb stores in-frame clones only, minus some. This sample has some 2,100,000 clones, with about 92% found just once. The sample comprised naive CD8+ T cells from PBMCs. These receptor sequences come from a man between 18 and 29 years old in good health. Some clones in this sample may be carry-over from other donors' samples. The CDR3 runs from the conserved cysteine through the conserved F or W. The D gene is left open where the match is weak. Where a row states a size, it is once, few, many or the class of an expanded clone; other rows omit it.

CASSVVWKTQETQYF,TGTGCCAGCAGCGTAGTATGGAAAACTCAAGAGACCCAGTACTTC,.,TRBV9,.,TRBJ2-5
CASSVAPAGEQYF,TGTGCCAGCAGCGTAGCGCCAGCTGGCGAGCAGTACTTC,.,TRBV9,.,TRBJ2-7
CASSEISGGYDEQYF,TGTGCCAGCAGTGAAATCAGCGGCGGGTATGACGAGCAGTACTTC,.,TRBV27,.,TRBJ2-7
CASSPLLGGYNEQFF,TGTGCCAGCAGCCCACTACTTGGTGGCTACAATGAGCAGTTCTTC,.,TRBV7-9,.,TRBJ2-1
CASSPQGASETQYF,TGTGCCAGCAGCCCCCAGGGGGCTTCGGAGACCCAGTACTTC,.,TRBV13,TRBD1,TRBJ2-5
CASSQAPRAAYNEQFF,TGCGCCAGCAGCCAAGCCCCCCGGGCCGCCTACAATGAGCAGTTCTTC,.,TRBV4-1,.,TRBJ2-1
CAWRGNRGQITGELFF,TGTGCCTGGAGGGGCAACAGGGGGCAAATCACCGGGGAGCTGTTTTTT,.,TRBV30,TRBD1,TRBJ2-2
CASRGYEGSNQPQHF,TGTGCCAGCAGGGGATACGAGGGAAGCAATCAGCCCCAGCATTTT,.,TRBV28,.,TRBJ1-5
CASSVGERVHPETQYF,TGTGCCAGCAGCGTAGGTGAGCGGGTCCATCCGGAGACCCAGTACTTC,.,TRBV9,.,TRBJ2-5
CASSVHSGSRNTQYF,TGTGCCAGCAGCGTTCATAGCGGGAGTAGAAATACGCAGTATTTT,.,TRBV9,TRBD2,TRBJ2-3
CSVVTEGYGYTF,TGCAGCGTGGTGACAGAGGGATATGGCTACACCTTC,few,TRBV29-1,.,TRBJ1-2
CASSLADPDGYTF,TGTGCCAGCAGCTTAGCGGACCCCGATGGCTACACCTTC,.,TRBV7-9,.,TRBJ1-2
CASSQDGLAGSYNEQFF,TGCGCCAGCAGCCAAGACGGACTAGCGGGCTCCTACAATGAGCAGTTCTTC,.,TRBV4-1,TRBD2,TRBJ2-1
CSVELGGDYGYTF,TGCAGCGTTGAGTTAGGGGGGGACTATGGCTACACCTTC,.,TRBV29-1,.,TRBJ1-2
CASSPRQGAFNEQYF,TGTGCCAGCAGCCCCCGACAGGGGGCCTTCAACGAGCAGTACTTC,.,TRBV9,TRBD1,TRBJ2-7
CASGLDPYAAGTDTQYF,TGTGCTAGTGGTTTGGACCCCTATGCCGCGGGAACAGATACGCAGTATTTT,.,TRBV12-5,.,TRBJ2-3
CASSPHSTDTQYF,TGTGCCAGCAGCCCCCATAGCACAGATACGCAGTATTTT,.,TRBV9,.,TRBJ2-3
CASSFDRGPETYEQYF,TGTGCCAGCAGTTTCGACAGGGGGCCGGAGACCTACGAGCAGTACTTC,once,TRBV28,TRBD1,TRBJ2-7
CASSQLAGETQYF,TGTGCCAGCAGTCAATTAGCGGGGGAGACCCAGTACTTC,.,TRBV6-5,TRBD2,TRBJ2-5
CASRVDRDYGYTF,TGTGCCAGCAGAGTCGACAGAGACTATGGCTACACCTTC,.,TRBV2,.,TRBJ1-2
CASRGYGGYEQYF,TGTGCCAGCAGAGGGTACGGGGGCTACGAGCAGTACTTC,.,TRBV6-5,.,TRBJ2-7
CASSARQGTQPQHF,TGTGCCAGCAGTGCACGACAGGGTACTCAGCCCCAGCATTTT,.,TRBV28,TRBD1,TRBJ1-5
CATSRDFGTGDYEQYF,TGTGCCACCAGCAGAGATTTCGGGACAGGGGACTACGAGCAGTACTTC,.,TRBV15,TRBD1,TRBJ2-7
CASSWWDRVPPNTEAFF,TGTGCCAGCAGCTGGTGGGACAGGGTTCCCCCGAACACTGAAGCTTTCTTT,once,TRBV5-6,TRBD1,TRBJ1-1
CASGFSEQYF,TGTGCCAGCGGTTTTAGCGAGCAGTACTTC,.,TRBV6-1,.,TRBJ2-7
CASSRSGGYTF,TGTGCCAGCAGCCGATCGGGCGGCTACACCTTC,once,TRBV7-9,.,TRBJ1-2
CASRPGGAGGYYGYTF,TGTGCCAGCAGGCCAGGTGGGGCAGGGGGCTACTATGGCTACACCTTC,.,TRBV27,TRBD1,TRBJ1-2
CASSTRGGRGLGNEQFF,TGTGCCAGCAGCACTCGGGGGGGCAGGGGGCTTGGCAATGAGCAGTTCTTC,.,TRBV11-1,.,TRBJ2-1
CASSPWDIQETQYF,TGTGCCAGCAGCCCCTGGGACATTCAAGAGACCCAGTACTTC,.,TRBV14,.,TRBJ2-5
CASSLQNNYEQYF,TGTGCCAGCAGTTTACAGAATAACTACGAGCAGTACTTC,.,TRBV27,.,TRBJ2-7
CATSRSTGGTEAFF,TGTGCCACCAGCAGAAGTACAGGGGGAACTGAAGCTTTCTTT,.,TRBV15,TRBD1,TRBJ1-1
CASRAIAGGNNEQFF,TGTGCCAGCAGGGCCATAGCGGGAGGTAACAATGAGCAGTTCTTC,.,TRBV6-1,TRBD2,TRBJ2-1
CASSLGQGWETQYF,TGTGCCAGCAGCCTCGGACAGGGCTGGGAGACCCAGTACTTC,.,TRBV6-5,TRBD1,TRBJ2-5
CASSEIHGNMNTEAFF,TGTGCCAGCAGTGAAATCCATGGGAACATGAACACTGAAGCTTTCTTT,.,TRBV6-1,.,TRBJ1-1
CASSPDRGFATNEKLFF,TGCGCCAGCAGCCCGGACAGGGGCTTCGCAACTAATGAAAAACTGTTTTTT,.,TRBV5-1,TRBD1,TRBJ1-4
CASSVSQGDPNYGYTF,TGTGCCAGCAGTGTGTCCCAGGGCGATCCTAACTATGGCTACACCTTC,.,TRBV28,.,TRBJ1-2
CASSSLVAAAYEQYF,TGTGCCAGCAGCTCGTTGGTGGCAGCAGCCTACGAGCAGTACTTC,once,TRBV7-6,.,TRBJ2-7
CASSPRAYEQYF,TGCGCCAGCAGCCCCCGGGCCTACGAGCAGTACTTC,.,TRBV5-1,.,TRBJ2-7
CASSVAASGNTIYF,TGTGCCAGCAGCGTAGCGGCGTCCGGAAACACCATATATTTT,once,TRBV9,.,TRBJ1-3